The source of this TCR beta chain is a study of control samples from healthy donors and cancer patients. This CDR3 contains 12 residues. Germline CDR1 MNHEY, CDR2 SVGAGI. Trimming took 4 bases from V and 6 from J, leaving 10 bases between them. TCRdb's table, derived via immunoSEQ multiplex PCR, lists solely in-frame clones and lacks some. This sample has under 65,000 clones, with more than 75% found just once. Sequenced sample: PBMCs. This sequence joins TRBV6-5 and TRBJ2-7; maybe TRBD1 (6 bases). This receptor was obtained from a woman aged 55-70 years with lung cancer. The CDR3 DNA reads TGTGCCAGCAGTTGGACAGTGCGCGAGCAGTACTTC. Translated, it gives CASSWTVREQYF.